This T cell receptor (beta chain) derives from a study of T cells expressing NK-cell markers. About the study: Seven sequenced donors out of eight were HCMV-seropositive, one seronegative. Findings and limits, study-wide: These same clonotypes (in several donors) also led the CD3+CD56-NKG2C+ fraction. As a fraction of CD8+ T cells, dominant NKG2C+ clonotypes reached roughly 1.0-7.5% in 5 to 7 donors.

For this clonotype: Antigen specificity is unknown.

UMIs were included in TCR beta cDNA generated by 5'RACE template switching. TCRdb re-analyzed the 5' RACE reads; it lists each CDR3 protein once, without DNA. The data include 400,000 to 500,000 distinct CDR3 sequences; the top ten clones carry about 7.3%. The CDR3 is 15 amino acids. Per germline, CDR1 SGHTA and CDR2 FQGNSA. The V call is TRBV7-2, the J call TRBJ2-1; TCRdb selects TRBD2, and the lack of DNA leaves this call unchecked. The material sequenced was blood T cells: a sorted CD56 or NKG2C T cell subset, CD4+ or CD8+ T cells, or bulk PBMC T cells (not recorded which). This sequence originates from a woman between 18 and 75 years old in good health. This CDR3 is CASSAGSGNYNEQFF.